A selection of T cell receptor beta chains follows, all from one sample in a study of control samples from healthy donors and cancer patients. The method was immunoSEQ multiplex PCR; TCRdb's version includes in-frame clones alone and lacks a portion of them. The repertoire consists of about 250,000 clones, with over 75% occurring once and the leading ten covering about 14%. Sequenced: PBMCs. The receptors come from a woman aged 60-75 years with lung cancer. CDR3s leave out the opening cysteine and the closing phenylalanine or tryptophan.

TRBV10-3 AISGGGGPSGNTIY
TRBV3-1/TRBV3-2 ASSEWTSDEQF
TRBV5-1 ASSLDGGSLEDTQY
TRBV7-9 ASSLLGSGAFSEQF
TRBV11-2 ASSFRTGASEGSGNTIY
TRBV19 ASRRGQGGLVQPQH
TRBV4-2 ASSQDGGGRSNQPQH
TRBV9 ASSVVPQETQY
TRBV19 ASSFLPFSGNTIY
TRBV15 ATSRGGDGYEQY
TRBV7-9 ASGGNGFGYT
TRBV6-1 ASSEQNGNYGYT
TRBV5-4 ASLGLFRAEQY
TRBV6-5 ASRPGTFTGELF
TRBV19 ASSPPGTGTYGYT
TRBV6-5 ASTRSYNEQF
TRBV5-1 ASSPQTSAYNEQF
TRBV6-1 ASSERGDDWFGYT
TRBV6-5 ASSPGQGTTQY
TRBV19 ASSTLPGVEQF
TRBV5-1 ASSATGGHNEKLF
TRBV20-1 SASSPGLAGGIGEQF
TRBV27 ASSLSRGIVTDTQY
TRBV28 ASSPEGRGYGYT
TRBV18 ASSVTAQIQETQY
TRBV28 ASSLKREGLGTQY
TRBV6-5 ASRPDGTGNTIY
TRBV10-3 AISFDRAQETQY
TRBV5-1 ASSLLGTRNTGELF
TRBV27 ASSLSTGPGGELF
TRBV5-1 ASSGDRGAETEAF
TRBV7-2 ASSLETLVGKLF
TRBV28 ASSLGRVVGLASHEQY
TRBV3-1/TRBV3-2 ASSLFQVQETQY
TRBV20-1 SASRQAGANVLT
TRBV29-1 SVHARDRGNEQY
TRBV28 ASSSTVQGGGNTIY
TRBV18 ASSPVRQGEAF
TRBV5-1 ASSLEAEETQY
TRBV10-2 ASSGQGNNSPLH
TRBV7-3 ASSFAGRTDTQY
TRBV10-1 ASSPTDRVEETQY
TRBV14 ASSQALAGGLRQY
TRBV7-2 ASSSTLGRGHNSPLH
TRBV5-1 ASSPPGQGAEKLF
TRBV14 ASSPYQGDNEQF
TRBV7-2 ASSSGTSAGELF
TRBV29-1 STDFGGRRGYT
TRBV5-4 ASSLEPSTDTQY